A selection of T cell receptor beta chains follows, all from one sample in a study of cytomegalovirus exposure and HLA in healthy donors. This table comes from immunoSEQ multiplex PCR, and its TCRdb copy is limited to in-frame clones, with some not included. This repertoire shows about 130,000 clones, around 78% found once; its top ten account for approximately 4.8%. Sequences were obtained from PBMCs. These receptors originate from a man in his sixties in good health and CMV-seropositive. The CDR3 runs from the conserved cysteine through the conserved F or W. D genes are given only for firm matches. Size values are once, few and many counts, or a class for expanded clones, and some rows have none.

CASSLEAGYEQYF	TGTGCCAGCAGCTTAGAGGCGGGGTACGAGCAGTACTTC	.	.	13	TRBV11-3	TRBJ2-7
CASSKARDSPVAATGELFF	TGTGCCAGCAGCAAAGCGAGGGACAGCCCCGTGGCGGCTACCGGGGAGCTGTTTTTT	.	.	19	TRBV21-1	TRBJ2-2
CASRSGTLEAFF	TGTGCCAGCAGGTCAGGGACACTTGAAGCTTTCTTT	.	once	12	TRBV5-5	TRBJ1-1
CASSLGRDNQPQHF	TGTGCCAGTAGTCTTGGGCGGGATAATCAGCCCCAGCATTTT	.	.	14	TRBV19	TRBJ1-5
CASSPGGGGGRNEHIQYF	TGTGCCAGCAGCCCCGGGGGCGGGGGGGGCCGGAACGAACACATTCAGTACTTC	TRBD2	.	18	TRBV7-3	TRBJ2-4
CASSFGDSGNTIYF	TGTGCCAGCAGTTTCGGAGACTCTGGAAACACCATATATTTT	.	.	14	TRBV2	TRBJ1-3
CASSPAPGQPQHF	TGCGCCAGCAGCCCGGCACCCGGGCAGCCCCAGCATTTT	.	.	13	TRBV5-1	TRBJ1-5
CASSLSIGGNTGELFF	TGTGCCAGCAGCTTATCCATAGGGGGGAACACCGGGGAGCTGTTTTTT	.	once	16	TRBV7-3	TRBJ2-2
CASSVEAGGYNEQFF	TGTGCCAGCAGCGTAGAAGCGGGGGGTTACAATGAGCAGTTCTTC	TRBD2	once	15	TRBV9	TRBJ2-1
CASSLWAGMAGELFF	TGTGCCAGCAGTTTATGGGCAGGGATGGCCGGGGAGCTGTTTTTT	.	.	15	TRBV27	TRBJ2-2
CASSLEDRASGANVLTF	TGCGCCAGCAGCTTGGAGGACAGGGCCTCTGGGGCCAACGTCCTGACTTTC	TRBD1	.	17	TRBV5-1	TRBJ2-6
CASSLGGRGEQYF	TGTGCCAGCAGTTTAGGAGGCAGGGGCGAGCAGTACTTC	.	few	13	TRBV28	TRBJ2-7
CASSLEGTRGTGELFF	TGCGCCAGCAGCTTGGAGGGGACTAGGGGCACCGGGGAGCTGTTTTTT	TRBD2	.	16	TRBV5-1	TRBJ2-2
CASSFQRGTSYEQYF	TGTGCCAGCAGCTTTCAGCGGGGAACGTCCTACGAGCAGTACTTC	TRBD2	.	15	TRBV7-3	TRBJ2-7
CASSASGGINTDTQYF	TGTGCCAGCAGCGCTAGCGGGGGGATCAACACAGATACGCAGTATTTT	TRBD2	.	16	TRBV28	TRBJ2-3
CASKGQLNQPQHF	TGTGCCAGTAAGGGACAGCTTAATCAGCCCCAGCATTTT	TRBD1	few	13	TRBV2	TRBJ1-5
CARSGWDSWALGTYEQYF	TGTGCCAGAAGCGGCTGGGACTCCTGGGCCTTGGGGACCTACGAGCAGTACTTC	.	.	18	TRBV5-3	TRBJ2-7
CASSETQGNNSPLHF	TGTGCCAGCAGTGAAACTCAGGGTAATAATTCACCCCTCCACTTT	.	few	15	TRBV6-1	TRBJ1-6
CASSLTSGGAEQFF	TGTGCCAGCAGCTTAACTAGCGGGGGGGCTGAGCAGTTCTTC	TRBD2	.	14	TRBV7-3	TRBJ2-1
CASSESTGRDGYTF	TGTGCCAGCAGTGAGTCGACAGGGCGAGATGGCTACACCTTC	TRBD1	.	14	TRBV6-1	TRBJ1-2
CASSLAATGAYEQYF	TGCGCCAGCAGCTTGGCCGCGACAGGGGCCTACGAGCAGTACTTC	TRBD1	.	15	TRBV5-1	TRBJ2-7
CSVAGQGPNSPLHF	TGCAGCGTTGCAGGACAGGGGCCGAATTCACCCCTCCACTTT	TRBD1	.	14	TRBV29-1	TRBJ1-6
CASGPGSLFGAFF	TGTGCCAGCGGCCCAGGTAGTCTGTTCGGAGCTTTCTTT	.	.	13	TRBV28	TRBJ1-1
CASRPPLNRDRTYEQYF	TGTGCCAGCCGACCACCCTTGAACCGGGACAGAACCTACGAGCAGTACTTC	TRBD1	.	17	TRBV28	TRBJ2-7
CAWSVQGVGFSGANVLTF	TGTGCCTGGAGTGTACAGGGAGTAGGTTTCTCTGGGGCCAACGTCCTGACTTTC	.	few	18	TRBV30	TRBJ2-6